This TCR beta chain was documented in a study of control samples from healthy donors and cancer patients (dated by TCRdb to about 2020). Notes on this clone: The antigen this receptor binds is unknown. Base qualities were left out, and no much larger clone turns up one base away.

The germline V gene encodes CDR1 MNHEY and CDR2 SMNVEV (reference sequence). Measured from the cysteine to the phenylalanine, the CDR3 is 15 residues long. CDR3 DNA only is kept here, 45 bases in frame from base 1. Trimming at the junction amounts to 4 bases on V and 3 bases on J, and the germline ends lie 15 bases apart. Library prep was done by the immunoSEQ multiplex PCR assay. In TCRdb, the immuneACCESS table is reduced to in-frame sequences with V and J assigned. These tables do not hold every clone; where another copy was compared, an unresolved V gene accounts for under half, and the others remain unexplained. The sample table records about 410,000 clones; 75% to 95% of these occur just once. The ten top clones hold over 5.5% of the sample.

The receptor comes from a man aged 40-50 years with head and neck cancer. The chain uses TRBV27 and TRBJ2-5, and possibly TRBD1, on 5 matching bases. Source material: PBMCs. The encoded CDR3 is CASSSVPGAKETQYF. The nucleotide sequence is given as TGTGCCAGCAGTTCGGTCCCTGGGGCCAAAGAGACCCAGTACTTC.